The present T cell receptor beta chain was sequenced within a study of neurological immune-mediated disorders. Germline lookup yields CDR1 DFQATT and CDR2 SNEGSKA (reference sequence). The CDR3 totals 14 residues. The V segment lost 6 bases and the J segment 0 bases; nucleotides outside the gene matches: 5. This clonotype has at least ten counts. cDNA was made by 5'RACE with 10-nucleotide random UMIs. MiXCR was run by TCRdb on the 5' RACE reads, yielding one entry per CDR3 protein. Among tens of thousands of distinct CDR3 sequences listed, roughly a sixth were seen once. Time point of the sample: technical triplicate 3. Use was made of 950,000 to 1,000,000 CD4+ or CD8+ T cells in sorted libraries.

The TCR was taken from a female donor with HTLV-1-associated myelopathy (HAM/TSP). V is TRBV20-1 and J is TRBJ2-7, with 10 bases lining up with TRBD2. Material for sequencing was CD4+ T cells from blood. CDR3 loop: CSAASGGLSYEQYF. CDR3 DNA sequence: TGCAGTGCAGCTAGCGGGGGTCTCTCCTACGAGCAGTACTTC.